The 26 T cell receptor beta chains given below trace back to one sample, sequenced in a study of cytomegalovirus exposure and HLA in healthy donors. Here immunoSEQ multiplex PCR was the method, and the copy in TCRdb shows in-frame clones only, minus some. The sample shows fewer than 150,000 clones, approximately 90% of them seen only once. Sample: PBMCs. All receptors come from a man aged 18 to 30 in good health and CMV-seropositive.

The gene calls are TRBV5-1 and TRBJ2-1; 10 positions match TRBD1. The CDR3 has 15 residues. Germline CDR1 SGHRS, CDR2 YFSETQ. Trimming at V came to 4 bases and at J to 9 bases, leaving 10 bases not matched to a gene. The CDR3 sequence: CASSPGGTGVTEQFF. DNA of the CDR3: TGCGCCAGCAGCCCGGGTGGGACAGGGGTGACTGAGCAGTTCTTC.

This clone was counted only a few times. The chain couples TRBV28 to TRBJ1-5; 9 bases align to TRBD1. With V trimmed by 11 bases and J by 7 bases, 6 bases remained unmatched. The germline V gene encodes CDR1 MDHEN and CDR2 SYDVKM. The CDR3 loop spans 12 amino acids. The CDR3 bases are TGTGCCTGTGGACAGGGGAAACAGCCCCAGCATTTT. This codes for CACGQGKQPQHF. The full variable domain, its missing parts supplied by reference TRBV28 and TRBJ1-5, is DVKVTQSSRYLVKRTGEKVFLECVQDMDHENMFWYRQDPGLGLRLIYFSYDVKMKEKGDIPEGYSVSREKKERFSLILESASTNQTSMYLCACGQGKQPQHFGDGTRLSIL.

J is TRBJ2-1 and V is TRBV5-6; tentative D call: TRBD1 (7 bases). The CDR3 is 14 amino acids. In germline, CDR1 is SGHDT, CDR2 YYEEEE. The V and J ends lost 0 bases and 7 bases respectively, with 11 bases between them. The CDR3 nucleotides read TGTGCCAGCAGCTTGGCAGGGGGGAGGAATGAGCAGTTCTTC. Protein product: CASSLAGGRNEQFF.

V and J are TRBV7-2 and TRBJ2-1; TRBD1 matches 7 bases. The CDR3 extends over 12 amino acids. J lost 15 bases, V lost 2 bases, and 7 bases had no gene match. Germline V CDR1 and CDR2: SGHTA, FQGNSA. Here the CDR3 reads CASSLQQGMVFF. Written as DNA, the CDR3 is TGTGCCAGCAGCTTACAACAGGGGATGGTGTTCTTC.

The V and J genes are TRBV6-1 and TRBJ1-1; D is unresolved. Germline V gives CDR1 MNHNS, CDR2 SASEGT. The CDR3 runs 13 residues. V lost 4 bases and J 1 base, leaving 7 bases between the germline ends. Here the CDR3 DNA reads TGTGCCAGCAGTGCCCGGGGGAACACTGAAGCTTTCTTT. Protein: CASSARGNTEAFF.

V and J are TRBV6-1 and TRBJ2-5; no firm D call. V dropped 7 bases and J dropped 4 bases, with 16 bases sitting between them. The CDR3 spans 14 residues. Looked up from germline, CDR1 is MNHNS and CDR2 is SASEGT. CDR3 loop: CASIKPQVGETQYF. Here the CDR3 DNA reads TGTGCCAGCATCAAGCCCCAGGTTGGAGAGACCCAGTACTTC.

This clone was seen just once. The chain joins TRBV5-5 to TRBJ2-5; TRBD2 agrees at 13 bases. Per germline, CDR1 SGHKS and CDR2 YYEKEE (reference sequence). The J segment lost 2 bases and the V segment lost 0 bases, leaving 4 bases of the junction unmatched. The CDR3 is 17 amino acids. The CDR3 sequence: CASSLGLAGGQQETQYF. DNA of the CDR3: TGTGCCAGCAGCTTGGGACTAGCGGGGGGACAACAAGAGACCCAGTACTTC. Full variable domain (missing parts from reference TRBV5-5 and TRBJ2-5): DAGVTQSPTHLIKTRGQQVTLRCSPISGHKSVSWYQQVLGQGPQFIFQYYEKEERGRGNFPDRFSARQFPNYSSELNVNALLLGDSALYLCASSLGLAGGQQETQYFGPGTRLLVL.

The J gene is TRBJ1-2, the V gene TRBV4-3, with D possibly matching TRBD1 (6 bases). The CDR3 consists of 13 residues. The V and J ends lost 2 bases and 4 bases respectively, with 8 bases between them. CDR1 is LGHNA, CDR2 YSLEER, per germline. CDR3 loop: CASSQQDSYGYTF. The CDR3 bases are TGCGCCAGCAGCCAACAGGACAGCTATGGCTACACCTTC.

V and J are TRBV5-4 and TRBJ1-2; D remains unclear. V was clipped by 3 bases and J by 2 bases, with 17 bases between them. Germline CDR1 SGHNT, CDR2 YYREEE (reference sequence). CDR3 length equals 16 residues. In DNA form, the CDR3 reads TGTGCCAGCAGCTCCCTCCCCCAGACAAGGAACTATGGCTACACCTTC. Amino acids: CASSSLPQTRNYGYTF.

This chain joins TRBV6-6 and TRBJ1-2, with D maybe TRBD1 (6 bases). V was shortened by 7 bases and J by 3 bases, with 15 bases between the two germline ends. Germline-derived CDR1 and CDR2 are MNHNY and SVGAGI (reference sequence). The CDR3 sequence is 14 residues long. CDR3 sequence reads: CASINREIYYGYTF. CDR3 sequence (DNA): TGTGCCAGCATTAACAGGGAGATCTACTATGGCTACACCTTC.

Written as DNA, the CDR3 is TGTGCCAGCAGCTTGGGACAGGGGTTAGGTAGTAGTAACTATGGCTACACCTTC. It specifies CASSLGQGLGSSNYGYTF. V and J are TRBV7-9 and TRBJ1-2; 10 nucleotides match TRBD1. This CDR3 is built from 18 residues. Trimming took 3 bases from V and 1 from J; bases not matched to a gene: 11. Germline CDR1 and CDR2: SEHNR and FQNEAQ (reference sequence).

The V gene is TRBV28, the J gene TRBJ1-5, with D tentatively TRBD1 (5 bases). The CDR3 sequence is 16 residues long. V shed 4 bases and J shed 0 bases, with 13 bases lying between them. Germline values: CDR1 MDHEN, CDR2 SYDVKM. This CDR3 is CASSSLDRNSNQPQHF. CDR3 DNA: TGTGCCAGCAGTTCTCTCGACAGAAATAGCAATCAGCCCCAGCATTTT.

The V call is TRBV4-1, the J call TRBJ1-2; D may be TRBD1 (6 bases). Trimming took off 3 bases at V and 6 bases at J, with 11 bases between the two ends. CDR3 length equals 13 residues. Per the germline V gene, CDR1 is MGHRA and CDR2 is YSYEKL. The CDR3 loop is CASSHIQGDGYTF. The CDR3 bases are TGCGCCAGCAGCCATATACAGGGAGATGGCTACACCTTC.

The chain links TRBV7-9 to TRBJ2-7; TRBD1 agrees at 10 bases. V lost 4 bases, J lost 3 bases, and 6 bases stayed unmatched. Germline V gene data show CDR1 as SEHNR and CDR2 as FQNEAQ (reference sequence). This CDR3 spans 15 amino acids. CDR3: CASSSPGQGNYEQYF. In nucleotides, the CDR3 is TGTGCCAGCAGCTCACCGGGACAGGGGAACTACGAGCAGTACTTC.

This clone appeared once. CDR3 protein: CASSPSRGAFEQYF. CDR3 bases: TGTGCCAGCAGCCCCAGCAGGGGGGCCTTCGAGCAGTACTTC. The V and J genes are TRBV7-8 and TRBJ2-7; D possibly corresponds to TRBD1 (7 bases). The V end lost 5 bases, the J end lost 6 bases, and 17 bases lay between the germline ends. This CDR3 is 14 amino acids long. Germline loops: CDR1 SGHVS, CDR2 FQNEAQ.

The V and J genes are TRBV14 and TRBJ2-3, with D possibly being TRBD2 (5 bases). Germline values: CDR1 SGHDN, CDR2 FVKESK. V dropped 4 bases and J dropped 4 bases, with 18 bases sitting between them. The CDR3 loop spans 16 amino acids. The CDR3 is CASSRRLSNRADTQYF. DNA of the CDR3: TGTGCCAGCAGCCGGAGGCTGAGTAATCGCGCAGATACGCAGTATTTT.

V usage is TRBV4-2 and J usage is TRBJ1-3; the D is unclear. This CDR3 spans 17 amino acids. The germline CDR1 and CDR2 sequences are LGHNA and YNFKEQ. Trimming removed 0 bases from V and 0 bases from J, with 12 bases in between. CDR3 nucleotides: TGTGCCAGCAGCCAAGATTGGATCGGGTTCTCTGGAAACACCATATATTTT. Its protein is CASSQDWIGFSGNTIYF.

This sequence joins TRBV11-2 and TRBJ1-1; 7 positions agree with TRBD1. V dropped 0 bases and J dropped 7; count of bases not matched to a gene: 5. Germline CDR1 reads SGHAT; CDR2 reads FQNNGV. This CDR3 spans 14 amino acids. The DNA for the CDR3 is TGTGCCAGCAGCTTAGACAGGGGGGAACTTGAAGCTTTCTTT. Its translation is CASSLDRGELEAFF.

V and J are TRBV29-1 and TRBJ1-3; no firm D call. This CDR3 comprises 13 residues. Trimming took off 7 bases at V and 1 base at J, with 11 bases between the two ends. CDR1 is SQVTM, CDR2 ANQGSEA, per germline. CDR3 in DNA: TGCAGCGCCCTTTCCCTATCTGGAAACACCATATATTTT. Amino acid sequence: CSALSLSGNTIYF. Drawing the rest from reference TRBV29-1 and TRBJ1-3, the complete variable domain is SAVISQKPSRDICQRGTSLTIQCQVDSQVTMMFWYRQQPGQSLTLIATANQGSEATYESGFVIDKFPISRPNLTFSTLTVSNMSPEDSSIYLCSALSLSGNTIYFGEGSWLTVV.

V and J are TRBV14 and TRBJ1-4; tentative D call: TRBD1 (5 bases). V lost 2 bases and J 8 bases, leaving 15 bases between the germline ends. The CDR3 runs 15 residues. Germline values: CDR1 SGHDN, CDR2 FVKESK. The chain's CDR3 is CASSQMGRWREKLFF. The CDR3 region has the DNA TGTGCCAGCAGCCAAATGGGGCGATGGAGAGAAAAACTGTTTTTT. The entire variable domain, with the rest obtained from reference TRBV14 and TRBJ1-4, is as follows: EAGVTQFPSHSVIEKGQTVTLRCDPISGHDNLYWYRRVMGKEIKFLLHFVKESKQDESGMPNNRFLAERTGGTYSTLKVQPAELEDSGVYFCASSQMGRWREKLFFGSGTQLSVL.

The chain uses TRBV11-2 and TRBJ2-7; 7 bases fit TRBD2. The CDR3 extends over 12 amino acids. J was trimmed by 6 bases and V by 5 bases; bases with no gene match: 4. The germline V gene encodes CDR1 SGHAT and CDR2 FQNNGV. CDR3 sequence (DNA): TGTGCCAGCAGCCTAGGGAGGGCCGAGCAGTACTTC. Its protein product is CASSLGRAEQYF. The entire variable domain, with the rest obtained from reference TRBV11-2 and TRBJ2-7, is as follows: EAGVAQSPRYKIIEKRQSVAFWCNPISGHATLYWYQQILGQGPKLLIQFQNNGVVDDSQLPKDRFSAERLKGVDSTLKIQPAKLEDSAVYLCASSLGRAEQYFGPGTRLTVT.

The genes are TRBV5-6 and TRBJ1-2, with 8 bases aligning to TRBD1. Germline V gene sequence: CDR1 SGHDT, CDR2 YYEEEE. V gave up 3 bases and J gave up 4 bases; unmatched junction bases: 8. The CDR3 covers 15 residues. The CDR3: CASSSDLTGVYGYTF. In DNA, the CDR3 is TGTGCCAGCAGCTCGGACCTGACAGGGGTCTATGGCTACACCTTC.

This clone has just a few counts. The rearrangement links TRBV28 to TRBJ2-7; the match to TRBD1 covers 8 bases. V lost 3 bases to trimming and J lost 3 bases; unmatched junction nucleotides: 4. The CDR3 spans 14 residues. CDR1 is MDHEN and CDR2 is SYDVKM in the germline V gene. The CDR3 DNA reads as TGTGCCAGCAGTTTGACAGGGGAATACTACGAGCAGTACTTC. Protein product: CASSLTGEYYEQYF.

The chain combines TRBV10-1 with TRBJ1-1; no clear D gene. The CDR3 has 14 amino acids. Trimming removed 0 bases at V and 4 bases at J, with 9 bases between. The germline CDR1 and CDR2 sequences are WNHNN and SYGVQD (reference sequence). The CDR3 spells CASSESSLGTEAFF. The DNA for the CDR3 is TGCGCCAGCAGTGAGTCGAGTCTCGGCACTGAAGCTTTCTTT.

V usage is TRBV11-3 and J usage is TRBJ2-5; tentatively, D is TRBD1 (6 bases). V lost 3 bases to trimming and J lost 4 bases, with 12 bases between them. The germline V gene has CDR1 SGHNT and CDR2 YENEEA. The CDR3 is 14 residues long. The CDR3, as DNA: TGTGCCAGCAGCTTCAGGGGCGACCCAGAGACCCAGTACTTC. Translating it yields CASSFRGDPETQYF.

In this sample, this clone turned up a few times. The V call is TRBV6-1, the J call TRBJ1-2, with D possibly being TRBD1 (5 bases). From germline, CDR1 is MNHNS and CDR2 SASEGT. There are 14 residues in the CDR3. Trimming stripped 0 bases from V and 5 bases from J, with 10 bases between. The CDR3 region is CASSEALPGYGYTF. CDR3 nucleotide sequence: TGTGCCAGCAGTGAAGCGCTGCCAGGGTATGGCTACACCTTC.